This TCR beta chain came from a study of cytotoxic CD8 clonotypes in ibrutinib-treated CLL. Study summary: Investigators reported around 25 partial and 2 complete responses; after median about 74 months, 14 patients remained remitted and 12 progressed.

Libraries were prepared by immunoSEQ multiplex PCR; TCRdb keeps only in-frame clonotypes and omits some of them. This table has about 140,000 clones, under 95% appearing once. The sequenced sample was PBMCs, obtained after 12 months of ibrutinib treatment. The receptor's source is a human donor with chronic lymphocytic leukemia.

DNA for the CDR3: TGTGCCAGCAGTTCCCAACCCACAGATACGCAGTATTTT. Its protein is CASSSQPTDTQYF. The chain employs TRBV28 and TRBJ2-3, with D hard to call. The CDR3 has 13 amino acids. Germline V lookup: CDR1 MDHEN, CDR2 SYDVKM. The germline V and J ends were trimmed by 4 bases and 2 bases, with 7 bases remaining between them.